The 24 T cell receptor beta chains in this list originate from one sample, sequenced in a study of T-cell reconstitution after alpha-beta-depleted transplantation in children (dated by TCRdb to the mid-2010s). Library method: PCR. Sequencing was carried out with an Illumina HiSeq 2500. TCR libraries were prepared with molecular barcoding, using unique molecular identifiers to normalize TCRbeta repertoire quantification. TCRdb reprocessed the public reads (quality trimming at Q25 with fastp, clone calling with MiXCR) and kept in-frame beta chains. Rows matching on CDR3 protein sequence are summarized as one entry with the most common DNA and genes. The sample data list just over 350,000 distinct CDR3 sequences, and about 14% of these were observed just once. The ten largest clones add up to around 4.5% of the sample. The specimen comprised PBMCs, sampled from the stem cell graft. The source of these receptors is a human donor who donated a stem cell graft to a child with Fanconi anemia.

This clonotype was detected ten times or more. The V gene is TRBV7-6, the J gene TRBJ2-7, with 8 bases aligning to TRBD1. Germline CDR1 and CDR2: SGHVS and FNYEAQ. This CDR3 region has 15 residues. The V gene end was trimmed by 5 bases and the J gene end by 7 bases; junction bases not matched to a gene: 13. The CDR3 region is CASSPQPGQEEEQYF. CDR3 bases: TGTGCCAGCAGCCCACAACCGGGACAGGAGGAGGAGCAGTACTTC.

This clonotype was counted between two and nine times. The V and J genes are TRBV5-6 and TRBJ1-2; no reliable D call. The V gene's germline CDR1 is SGHDT and CDR2 YYEEEE. With 4 bases removed from V and 7 bases from J, the gap between germline ends came to 23 bases. The CDR3 sequence is 16 residues long. The CDR3 loop reads CASSPLVDGRGVGYTF. CDR3 coding DNA: TGTGCCAGCAGCCCGTTGGTTGACGGCCGCGGTGTTGGCTACACCTTC.

The chain uses TRBV7-2 and TRBJ2-2; 11 nucleotides match TRBD2. After removal of 5 bases from V and 6 bases from J, the junction contained 5 bases not matched to a gene. CDR1 SGHTA and CDR2 FQGNSA come from the germline V gene. This CDR3 has 15 residues. The CDR3 region is CASSGVAGGAGELFF. The CDR3 DNA sequence: TGTGCCAGCAGCGGCGTAGCGGGGGGGGCCGGGGAGCTGTTTTTT.

This clonotype has at least ten counts. This chain joins TRBV28 and TRBJ2-2; D possibly corresponds to TRBD1 (7 bases). V was cut by 3 bases and J by 5 bases, with 10 bases left in between. The CDR3 runs to 14 residues. CDR1 and CDR2 from the germline V gene are MDHEN and SYDVKM. CDR3 region: CASSLTGRTGELFF. The CDR3 region has the DNA TGTGCCAGCAGTTTGACAGGGAGGACCGGGGAGCTGTTTTTT.

This clonotype was detected only a few times. The CDR3 here is CASSLSTTTSTDTQYF. The CDR3 DNA is TGCGCCAGCAGCTTGTCTACAACGACTAGCACAGATACGCAGTATTTT. The V gene is TRBV5-1, the J gene TRBJ2-3; D remains unclear. Germline CDR1 SGHRS, CDR2 YFSETQ. Trimming removed 1 base from V and 0 bases from J, with 12 bases in between. This CDR3 comprises 16 residues. Based on the CDR3 plus reference TRBV5-1 and TRBJ2-3, the full variable domain is KAGVTQTPRYLIKTRGQQVTLSCSPISGHRSVSWYQQTPGQGLQFLFEYFSETQRNKGNFPGRFSGRQFSNSRSEMNVSTLELGDSALYLCASSLSTTTSTDTQYFGPGTRLTVL.

This clonotype was seen repeatedly, ten times or more. J is TRBJ2-2 and V is TRBV5-1; 7 nucleotides match TRBD2. CDR1 is SGHRS and CDR2 is YFSETQ in the germline V gene. The V segment lost 1 base and the J segment 0 bases; nucleotides outside the gene matches: 3. This CDR3 has 16 residues. CDR3 in DNA: TGCGCCAGCAGCTTGCTAGCGGCTTCGAACACCGGGGAGCTGTTTTTT. Translating it yields CASSLLAASNTGELFF.

This chain uses TRBV5-4 with TRBJ1-1, with D tentatively TRBD1 (5 bases). The germline gives CDR1 SGHNT, CDR2 YYREEE (reference sequence). Trimming pared 4 bases from V and 0 bases from J, leaving 10 bases between. The CDR3 has 14 amino acids. In DNA form, the CDR3 reads TGTGCCAGCAGCCGGGACCCAATGAACACTGAAGCTTTCTTT. This sequence encodes CASSRDPMNTEAFF.

This clonotype appeared a few times. The chain carries TRBV2 and TRBJ1-1; TRBD1 might be the D (5 bases). Germline V gives CDR1 SNHLY, CDR2 FYNNEI. The CDR3 sequence is 13 residues long. The V end lost 10 bases, the J end lost 5 bases, and 17 bases lay between the germline ends. The DNA for the CDR3 is TGTGCCACCGCCCGCTGGGGCGAGACTGAAGCTTTCTTT. It codes for CATARWGETEAFF.

The chain carries TRBV28 and TRBJ2-2; 7 positions match TRBD1. V was clipped by 9 bases and J by 3 bases; unmatched bases: 16. The CDR3 is made up of 17 amino acids. From germline, CDR1 is MDHEN and CDR2 SYDVKM. This CDR3 is CARSRGGAYFDTGELFF. The DNA of the CDR3 is TGTGCCAGGTCCCGAGGGGGCGCCTATTTCGACACCGGGGAGCTGTTTTTT.

This clonotype came up a few times. The gene calls are TRBV6-5 and TRBJ1-2; TRBD1 agrees at 9 bases. Germline CDR1 is MNHEY and CDR2 is SVGAGI. CDR3 length: 14 residues. V trimming: 4 bases; J trimming: 3 bases; junction bases outside the gene matches: 3. This CDR3 is CASSWDRVDYGYTF. The CDR3 DNA reads TGTGCCAGCAGTTGGGACAGGGTCGACTATGGCTACACCTTC.

This clonotype was counted between two and nine times. The gene calls are TRBV30 and TRBJ2-2; D is perhaps TRBD2 (6 bases). This CDR3 is 15 amino acids long. Germline CDR1 reads GTSNPN; CDR2 reads SVGIG (reference sequence). Trimming shortened V by 0 bases and J by 4 bases, and 12 bases separated the two germline ends. The CDR3 region has the DNA TGTGCCTGGAGTGTTATTAGCGGTGTCACCGGGGAGCTGTTTTTT. Amino acids: CAWSVISGVTGELFF.

This chain joins TRBV25-1 and TRBJ2-5; the D is unclear. CDR3 length equals 11 residues. V was pared by 3 bases and J by 8 bases, with 7 bases between. Looked up from germline, CDR1 is MGHDK and CDR2 is SYGVNS. The CDR3, as DNA: TGTGCCAGCAGTGATGGAGTTACCCAGTACTTC. Its translation is CASSDGVTQYF.

The chain employs TRBV7-3 and TRBJ2-2; no firm D call. V was trimmed by 5 bases and J by 6 bases, leaving 13 bases between them. CDR3 length: 14 residues. Germline lookup yields CDR1 SGHTA and CDR2 FQGTGA. CDR3 protein: CASSPLLKSGELFF. Written as DNA, the CDR3 is TGTGCCAGCAGCCCCCTCCTAAAGTCCGGGGAGCTGTTTTTT.

This clonotype was detected a few times. The CDR3 reads CASSPRSPAYEQYF. CDR3 in DNA: TGTGCCAGCAGCCCTAGGAGTCCCGCCTACGAGCAGTACTTC. The rearrangement uses TRBV14 and TRBJ2-7; D is ambiguous. Germline V gives CDR1 SGHDN, CDR2 FVKESK. The CDR3 has 14 residues. Between the trimmed V and J ends, which lost 4 bases and 2 bases, there was a span of 12 bases.

This clonotype was detected only a few times. The V gene is TRBV6-2 or TRBV6-3, the J gene TRBJ2-1; tentative D call: TRBD2 (5 bases). V gave up 6 bases and J gave up 1 base, with 16 bases separating them. The CDR3 length is 16 residues. CDR1 and CDR2 (germline): MNHEY, SVGEGT. CDR3 DNA sequence: TGTGCCAGCAGCCCCTTGGGGAGTCTATCCTACAATGAGCAGTTCTTC. This codes for CASSPLGSLSYNEQFF.

The chain recombines TRBV27 with TRBJ2-5, with TRBD1 matching over 8 bases. The junction had 14 bases not matched to a gene; V was cut back by 9 bases and J by 5 bases. Germline values: CDR1 MNHEY, CDR2 SMNVEV (reference sequence). The CDR3 covers 15 residues. The CDR3: CASLPTGALQETQYF. In DNA form, the CDR3 reads TGTGCCAGTCTACCGACAGGGGCGCTCCAGGAGACCCAGTACTTC.

This clonotype was seen ten or more times. V gene TRBV4-3 combines with J gene TRBJ2-1, with D possibly being TRBD2 (6 bases). Germline V gene lookup returns CDR1 LGHNA and CDR2 YSLEER. The CDR3 contains 15 residues. Trimming took off 1 base at V and 5 bases at J, with 12 bases between the two ends. CDR3 in DNA: TGCGCCAGCAGCCAAGCTCGCGGGGCCCACAATGAGCAGTTCTTC. The encoded protein is CASSQARGAHNEQFF.

Remarks on this clonotype: At one end, the junction sequence differs from germline, possibly due to a read error. The V and J genes are TRBV30 and TRBJ1-5; TRBD1 matches 7 bases. The V gene's germline CDR1 is GTSNPN and CDR2 SVGIG (reference sequence). This CDR3 comprises 14 residues. CDR3 bases: TGTGCCTGGAAGCCGGGGACAGCCAATCAGCCCGAGCATTTT. As protein: CAWKPGTANQPEHF.

This sequence joins TRBV20-1 and TRBJ2-3; TRBD1 agrees at 8 bases. The J segment lost 0 bases and the V segment lost 4 bases, leaving 6 bases of the junction unmatched. The germline gives CDR1 DFQATT, CDR2 SNEGSKA (reference sequence). The CDR3 has 15 amino acids. The DNA for the CDR3 is TGCAGTGCTACGACAGGGGAAACTAGCACAGATACGCAGTATTTT. It specifies CSATTGETSTDTQYF.

This clonotype has just a few counts. The chain carries TRBV12-3 or TRBV12-4 and TRBJ1-1; TRBD1 might be the D (5 bases). The CDR3 has 14 residues. With 6 bases removed from V and 5 bases from J, the gap between germline ends came to 16 bases. CDR3 in DNA: TGTGCCAGCAGCATTCCAGGGAGGAGGACTGAAGCTTTCTTT. It specifies CASSIPGRRTEAFF.

The chain links TRBV7-8 to TRBJ2-2, with 9 bases that match TRBD1. Trimming cost V 5 bases and J 0 bases; bases outside gene matches: 7. This CDR3 comprises 17 residues. The germline V gene has CDR1 SGHVS and CDR2 FQNEAQ. Here the CDR3 reads CASSLNRDRANTGELFF. CDR3 DNA sequence: TGTGCCAGCAGCCTAAACCGGGACAGGGCGAACACCGGGGAGCTGTTTTTT.

This clonotype was recorded at least ten times. This chain connects TRBV4-2 to TRBJ1-1; TRBD1 matches 9 bases. Unmatched junction bases numbered 16, after V lost 4 bases and J lost 4 bases. Per germline, CDR1 LGHNA and CDR2 YNFKEQ. CDR3 size: 18 residues. This chain's CDR3 is CASSRLFRDRVVGTEAFF. CDR3 DNA: TGTGCCAGCAGCCGACTATTCCGGGACAGGGTGGTTGGCACTGAAGCTTTCTTT.

The chain recombines TRBV6-2 or TRBV6-3 with TRBJ2-5; 8 bases fit TRBD1. This CDR3 has 17 residues. Unmatched junction bases numbered 11, after V lost 4 bases and J lost 1 base. Germline V gene lookup returns CDR1 MNHEY and CDR2 SVGEGT. The CDR3 nucleotides are TGTGCCAGCAGTTCGCCCCGCCGGGACAGGAGCCAAGAGACCCAGTACTTC. Amino acid sequence: CASSSPRRDRSQETQYF.

This clonotype was seen ten or more times. The J gene is TRBJ2-7, the V gene TRBV5-1, with 9 bases lining up with TRBD1. Germline V gene lookup returns CDR1 SGHRS and CDR2 YFSETQ. This CDR3 is built from 13 residues. J lost 6 bases, V lost 4 bases, and 5 bases had no gene match. Written as DNA, the CDR3 is TGCGCCAGCAGCCTGGGACAGGGAGGCGAGCAGTACGTC. Translating gives CASSLGQGGEQYV.